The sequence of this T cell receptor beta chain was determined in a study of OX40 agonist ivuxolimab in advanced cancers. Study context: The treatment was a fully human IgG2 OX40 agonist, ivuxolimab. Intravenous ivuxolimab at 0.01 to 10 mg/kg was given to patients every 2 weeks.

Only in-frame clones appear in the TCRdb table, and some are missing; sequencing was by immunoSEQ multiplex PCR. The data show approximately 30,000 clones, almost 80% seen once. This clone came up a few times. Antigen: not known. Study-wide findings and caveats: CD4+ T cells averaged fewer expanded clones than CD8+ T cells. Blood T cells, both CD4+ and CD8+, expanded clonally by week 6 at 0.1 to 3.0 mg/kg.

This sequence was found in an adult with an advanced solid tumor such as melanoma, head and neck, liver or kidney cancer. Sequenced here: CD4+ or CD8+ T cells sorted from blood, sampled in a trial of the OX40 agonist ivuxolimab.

CDR3 in DNA: TGTGCCAGTAGTATAGAAGGCAGGCATAATGAAAAACTGTTTTTT. Translation: CASSIEGRHNEKLFF. The chain employs TRBV19 and TRBJ1-4; D is unclear. The germline gives CDR1 LNHDA, CDR2 SQIVND (reference sequence). V gave up 0 bases and J gave up 4 bases, with 9 bases separating them. The CDR3 length is 15 residues. Full variable domain (outside the CDR3, taken from reference TRBV19 and TRBJ1-4): DGGITQSPKYLFRKEGQNVTLSCEQNLNHDAMYWYRQDPGQGLRLIYYSQIVNDFQKGDIAEGYSVSREKKESFPLTVTSAQKNPTAFYLCASSIEGRHNEKLFFGSGTQLSVL.